This TCR beta chain was sequenced in a study of cytomegalovirus exposure and HLA in healthy donors. The CDR3 extends over 15 amino acids. Per germline, CDR1 MDHEN and CDR2 SYDVKM. V was pared by 2 bases and J by 0 bases, with 10 bases between. This PCR relied on a set of 60 Vbeta primers and 13 Jbeta primers. Clones were read by immunoSEQ multiplex PCR, and TCRdb kept only the in-frame ones, dropping some. The sample data list approximately 150,000 clones. The study, taken as a whole, reports: Per published reports, the classifier diagnosed cytomegalovirus status with high specificity and sensitivity. Testing in vitro showed a few CMV-associated chains specific for CMV antigens. Common viral pathogens seemed, in a later analysis, to connect with several of the most significant clusters. At a 0.05 false discovery rate, a later analysis found approximately 17,000 TCR beta sequences to be associated with HLA alleles.

Remarks on this clone: The antigen remains undetermined.

This sequence was found in a woman aged 40-49 years in good health and CMV-seronegative. The chain recombines TRBV28 with TRBJ1-1; D not resolved. Sequencing input: PBMCs. The CDR3 reads CASSLSAPVNTEAFF. DNA for the CDR3: TGTGCCAGCAGTTTAAGCGCCCCGGTGAACACTGAAGCTTTCTTT.